A selection of T cell receptor beta chains follows, all from one sample in a study of regulatory T cells in long-lasting Graves disease. TCRdb itself ran the multiplex PCR reads through MiXCR, one entry per CDR3 protein. The sample has roughly 420,000 distinct CDR3 sequences; 12% to 15% are singletons. The data were also submitted as part of a second study, on T cells in Graves' hyperthyroidism and ophthalmopathy.

Specimen: peripheral blood mononuclear cells (PBMCs), collected at new diagnosis, from a patient treated with antithyroid drugs. The source is a woman aged 50 to 60 with Graves disease. Each CDR3 is given with its conserved first and last residue. The order of the fields is J gene, V gene, clone size, D gene, CDR3 DNA, CDR3 protein. The D gene is left open where the match is weak. Part of the rows lack a size; the others show once, few, many or a class for expanded clones.

TRBJ2-3,TRBV6-1,-,TRBD1,TGTGCCAGCAGCACGCGGGACAGGGGTCTACTGGGATTCACAGATACGCAGTATTTT,CASSTRDRGLLGFTDTQYF
TRBJ2-1,TRBV28,many,-,TGTGCCAGCAGTTTGTGGCGGGGATCGTACAATGAGCAGTTCTTC,CASSLWRGSYNEQFF
TRBJ2-7,TRBV3-1,few,TRBD1,TGTGCCAGCAGCAAACAGGGGGCTCAGGAGCAGTACTTC,CASSKQGAQEQYF
TRBJ1-2,TRBV28,-,TRBD1,TGTGCCAGCAGTTCGACAGGGCGCGGTGATGGCTGCACCTTC,CASSSTGRGDGCTF
TRBJ1-1,TRBV25-1,-,TRBD1,TGTGCCAGCAGTGAATATGGGGGCGGGACAGGCATGAACACTGAAGCTTTCTTT,CASSEYGGGTGMNTEAFF
TRBJ1-1,TRBV3-1,many,-,TGTGCCAGCAGCCGGAGGTTTGACAGTACTGACACTGAAGCTTTCTTT,CASSRRFDSTDTEAFF
TRBJ2-5,TRBV19,-,TRBD1,TGTGCCAGTAGTGCCCTGACAGGGGTGGCTAGAGAGACCCAGTACTTC,CASSALTGVARETQYF
TRBJ2-7,TRBV4-1,-,-,TGCGCCAGCAGCCAAGATGGTGGGACGAACTACGAGCAGTACTTC,CASSQDGGTNYEQYF
TRBJ2-3,TRBV7-6,-,TRBD1,TGTGCCAGCAGCTCAGAGGTAGCCGGGACAGGGGACACAGATACGCAGTATTTT,CASSSEVAGTGDTDTQYF
TRBJ1-4,TRBV20-1,many,-,TGCAGTGCTAGAGATAGCGGCAGCCCTGCAACTAATGAAAAACTGTTTTTT,CSARDSGSPATNEKLFF
TRBJ1-2,TRBV28,many,-,TGTGCCAGCAGTCCACAGGGAGGCGGCTACACCTTC,CASSPQGGGYTF
TRBJ2-1,TRBV27,-,-,TGTGCCAGCAGTTTATTAATCGCCAGAGAGCAGTTCTTC,CASSLLIAREQFF
TRBJ2-1,TRBV20-1,few,-,TGCAGTTCTATCAGGGGCCCGTTCTTC,CSSIRGPFF
TRBJ1-2,TRBV18,-,-,TGTGCCAGCTCACCCAGACAAGCTCGGGATGGCTACACCTTC,CASSPRQARDGYTF
TRBJ1-5,TRBV5-1,many,-,TGCGCCAGCAGCGCCGGGGAGAGCAATCAGCCCCAGCATTTT,CASSAGESNQPQHF
TRBJ2-7,TRBV12-3/TRBV12-4,many,TRBD1,TGTGCCAGCAGAAAACCCCCGGGACAGGGTCAGCCCTACGAGCAGTACTTC,CASRKPPGQGQPYEQYF
TRBJ2-5,TRBV5-1,many,-,TGCGCCAGCGGCTTCCAGGGAGAAGAGACCCAGTACTTC,CASGFQGEETQYF
TRBJ1-2,TRBV20-1,many,-,TGCAGTGCTAGAGATTACAGGGAGGTCTATGGCTACACCTTC,CSARDYREVYGYTF
TRBJ2-5,TRBV20-1,many,-,TGCAGTGCTAGCCTGGGACTCTCCCAAGAGACCCAGTACTTC,CSASLGLSQETQYF
TRBJ2-7,TRBV10-3,many,TRBD1,TGTGCCATCAGTGGGACAGGGGATTCCTACGAGCAGTACTTC,CAISGTGDSYEQYF
TRBJ1-2,TRBV5-1,many,-,TGCGCCAGCAGCTTGGGACAGAGCCGCGATGGCTACACCTTC,CASSLGQSRDGYTF
TRBJ2-3,TRBV11-1,few,TRBD2,TGTGCCAGCAGCTTGTTGGCCGGGACTAGCGGGATTATTTCAGATACGCAGTATTTT,CASSLLAGTSGIISDTQYF
TRBJ1-4,TRBV28,once,-,TGTGCCAGCAGTTACGGACCAACTAATGAAAAACTGTTTTTT,CASSYGPTNEKLFF
TRBJ1-4,TRBV5-1,-,TRBD1,TGCGTCAGCAGCGGGGGACAGGGGCTCAATTTGGGAAAACTGTTTTTT,CVSSGGQGLNLGKLFF
TRBJ2-7,TRBV28,many,TRBD1,TGTGCCAGCAGCTCAGGGGGCAACCCCTACGAGCAGTACTTC,CASSSGGNPYEQYF
TRBJ2-2,TRBV12-3/TRBV12-4,few,-,TGTGCCAGCAAAGGGGGAGGTCGAGCCGGGGAGCTGTTTTTT,CASKGGGRAGELFF
TRBJ2-7,TRBV19,few,-,TGTGCCAGTAGTATAGCCAGGGAGGTGGCCTACGAGCAGTACTTC,CASSIAREVAYEQYF
TRBJ2-7,TRBV18,-,TRBD1,TGTGCCAGCTCACCAGCGGCGGGACAGGGTGACGAGCAGTACTTC,CASSPAAGQGDEQYF
TRBJ2-7,TRBV6-1,many,-,TGTGCCAGCAGTGAGAGGGGGGGATACTACGAGCAGTACTTC,CASSERGGYYEQYF
TRBJ2-1,TRBV6-1,many,TRBD2,TGTGCCAGCAGGAGACTAGCGGAAAGCAATGAGCAGTTCTTC,CASRRLAESNEQFF
TRBJ2-1,TRBV28,many,-,TGTGCCAGCAGTTCTGACCGTTACAATGAGCAGTTCTTC,CASSSDRYNEQFF
TRBJ2-3,TRBV28,many,-,TGTGCCACCTCCCGGACCTCCGACCTACGAAATACGCAGTATTTT,CATSRTSDLRNTQYF
TRBJ1-2,TRBV30,-,-,TGTGCCTGGAGTGAACCCCCCTCGGTGATATATGGCTACACCTTC,CAWSEPPSVIYGYTF
TRBJ1-1,TRBV20-1,many,-,TGCAGTGCTAGAGTTGGGGACATGAACACTGAAGCTTTCTTT,CSARVGDMNTEAFF
TRBJ2-3,TRBV7-2,-,TRBD2,TGTGCCAGCAGCTACATAGCGGGAGCGGGAGATACGCAGTATTTT,CASSYIAGAGDTQYF
TRBJ2-7,TRBV7-2,-,TRBD2,TGTGCCAGCATCTCTCGGGGGGGAACGCCCGGGACTAGCTCCTACGAGCAGTACTTC,CASISRGGTPGTSSYEQYF
TRBJ2-4,TRBV7-3,-,-,TGTGCCAGCAGCGCACAGGGCCATAACGACATTCAGTACTTC,CASSAQGHNDIQYF
TRBJ2-7,TRBV28,many,TRBD1,TGTGCCAGCAGTGCCCCGGGACAGAATACCTACGAGCAGTACTTC,CASSAPGQNTYEQYF
TRBJ2-7,TRBV28,many,TRBD1,TGTGCCAGCAGTAGGGCCGACAGGGCAACCTACGAGCAGTACTTC,CASSRADRATYEQYF
TRBJ1-5,TRBV20-1,-,-,TGCAGTGGAAGGCGGCAGGGAAGCAATCAGCCCCAGCATTTT,CSGRRQGSNQPQHF
TRBJ2-7,TRBV28,many,-,TGTGCCAGCAGTCTACAGGTTTACGAGCAGTACTTC,CASSLQVYEQYF
TRBJ2-7,TRBV11-2,-,TRBD2,TGTGCCAGCAGCTTATACCCGGGAGGAATCTACGAGCAGTACTTC,CASSLYPGGIYEQYF
TRBJ2-5,TRBV3-1,few,-,TGTGCCAGCAGCCAAGGGAGGCCTCAAGAGACCCAGTACTTC,CASSQGRPQETQYF
TRBJ2-2,TRBV28,-,-,TGTGCCAGCATGATGGCTACCGGGGAGCTGTTTTTT,CASMMATGELFF
TRBJ2-1,TRBV2,many,-,TGTGCCAGCAGTGTATTTAGAACAGGGTTTAGGAATGAGCAGTTCTTC,CASSVFRTGFRNEQFF
TRBJ1-1,TRBV10-3,-,TRBD1,TGTGCCATCAGACGACAGGGGGAAGGTGAAGCTTTCTTT,CAIRRQGEGEAFF
TRBJ2-7,TRBV20-1,-,-,TGCAGTGCTAGTTACAGGGCAGGGCACGAGCAGTACTTC,CSASYRAGHEQYF
TRBJ2-5,TRBV11-2,many,TRBD1,TGTGCCAGCAGCTTCGGGACAGGGGGCGCATCCGAGACCCAGTACTTC,CASSFGTGGASETQYF
TRBJ2-1,TRBV5-5,many,-,TGTGCCAGCAGCTTAGGACAAAGCGATTACAATGAGCAGTTCTTC,CASSLGQSDYNEQFF
TRBJ2-3,TRBV25-1,few,-,TGTGCCAGCCGAGACCCTGGCACAGATACGCAGTATTTT,CASRDPGTDTQYF
TRBJ1-2,TRBV28,many,-,TGTGCCAGCAGTTTCCGATCTAACTATGGCTACACCTTC,CASSFRSNYGYTF
TRBJ2-2,TRBV27,few,TRBD2,TGTGCCAGCAGTCCGTTAGCGGGAACCACCGGGGAGCTGTTTTTT,CASSPLAGTTGELFF
TRBJ1-5,TRBV6-1,many,-,TGTGCCAGCAGTGAACTGGCAGGTGATCGCAATCAGCCCCAGCATTTT,CASSELAGDRNQPQHF
TRBJ2-2,TRBV10-2,-,-,TGCGCCAGCAGTGAGTCCAGGAGAGGTCTTACGCCCACCGGGGAGCTGTTTTTT,CASSESRRGLTPTGELFF